This T cell receptor (beta chain) was sequenced during a study of a mutant IDH1 vaccine in newly diagnosed glioma. Time point specified: week 47, end of study. Every single dose of the vaccine, 300 ug of mutant IDH1 20-mer peptide, came with topical imiquimod. Patients received eight vaccinations in weeks 1, 3, 5, 7, 11, 15, 19, 23. V lost 3 bases to trimming and J lost 1 base, with 6 bases between them. There are 13 residues in the CDR3. CDR1 and CDR2 from the germline V gene are KGHSH and LQKENI. This clone was seen a handful of times. Its antigen is not identified. Other DNA sequences within the sample encode an identical CDR3. Produced via immunoSEQ multiplex PCR; TCRdb's table is partial and in-frame only. Here the sample spans more than 30,000 clones, 90% being singletons.

The gene calls are TRBV18 and TRBJ1-1; D possibly corresponds to TRBD1 (6 bases). The sample consisted of PBMCs, taken from a glioma patient whose treatment included an IDH1 peptide vaccine. This TCR derives from a woman aged 40 to 50 with glioma. CDR3 protein: CASSPTGNTEAFF. DNA for the CDR3: TGTGCCAGCTCACCGACAGGGAACACTGAAGCTTTCTTT.